The 2 T cell receptor beta chains reported below all come from one sample, sequenced in a study of T cell clonotyping in hematopoietic cell transplantation (dated by TCRdb to the early 2020s). The library was built by means of the immunoSEQ multiplex PCR assay. This is the immuneACCESS table as TCRdb keeps it, with only in-frame sequences that have V and J called. A part of the clones is gone; compared with another copy, unresolved V genes explain less than half, and the rest is unexplained. For this sample the table gives about 21,000 clones, of which approximately 87% were detected only once. The top ten hold 3.7% of the sample. Per the publication, the time point label means: recipient sample about 28 days before transplant, after cytoreduction. The sample consisted of peripheral blood mononuclear cells, taken before stem cell transplant. The receptors stem from a young man with biphenotypic leukemia. Some clones in this sample may be carry-over from other donors' samples.

The chain has TRBV7-2 and TRBJ1-3, with D hard to call. V lost 3 bases, J lost 0 bases, and 6 bases lay in between. This CDR3 has 14 amino acids. CDR1 SGHTA and CDR2 FQGNSA come from the germline V gene. The DNA of the CDR3 is TGTGCCAGCAGCTTCCCTGTCTCTGGAAACACCATATATTTT. Translation gives CASSFPVSGNTIYF.

The rearrangement joins TRBV5-6 to TRBJ1-1; tentatively, D is TRBD1 (5 bases). The CDR3 is 15 residues long. Germline CDR1 is SGHDT and CDR2 is YYEEEE. V lost 4 bases to trimming and J lost 0 bases, with 13 bases between them. CDR3 in amino acids: CASSRLGTVNTEAFF. The CDR3 DNA reads as TGTGCCAGCAGCCGTCTAGGGACGGTGAACACTGAAGCTTTCTTT.